The clone carrying this T cell receptor beta chain came up many times. This sample is drawn from a study of metastatic and nonmetastatic thyroid tumors. Overall study context: For malignant and benign thyroid patients, tumor or nodule tissue and blood were the sources whose repertoires were compared.

TCRdb recomputed clones from the PCR reads via MiXCR. This sample yields some 26,000 clones, of which 20% to 30% are seen a single time; about 17% belongs to the top ten. The CDR3 spans 16 residues. Per germline, CDR1 LGHNA and CDR2 YNFKEQ. The ends were cut back, 5 bases at V and 5 bases at J, with 20 bases in the middle. Each patient came to thyroid surgery without any prior treatment (of any kind). The TCR comes from a male donor with papillary thyroid cancer or a benign thyroid nodule (not recorded which). Some clones in this sample may be carry-over from other donors' samples. Material for sequencing was blood. This chain links TRBV4-2 with TRBJ2-3; a weak D match, TRBD1 (5 bases). The CDR3 loop reads CASSKGGQGSIDTQYF. The CDR3 DNA reads TGTGCCAGCAGCAAGGGTGGGCAGGGTTCTATAGATACGCAGTATTTT.